Presented here are 11 T cell receptor beta chains from one specimen sequenced in a study of cytomegalovirus exposure and HLA in healthy donors. Researchers ran the PCR with 60 Vbeta and 13 Jbeta primers. Produced via immunoSEQ multiplex PCR; TCRdb's table is partial and in-frame only. The sample includes roughly 110,000 clones, around 70% of them seen just once. The source material was PBMCs. All receptors come from a woman between 40 and 55 years old in good health and CMV-seropositive.

V and J are TRBV4-2 and TRBJ2-1; 11 positions agree with TRBD2. V was clipped by 3 bases and J by 2 bases; unmatched bases: 6. The CDR3 is 17 amino acids. Per germline, CDR1 LGHNA and CDR2 YNFKEQ. CDR3 DNA sequence: TGTGCCAGCAGCCATATTAGCGGGAGGGGCACCTACAATGAGCAGTTCTTC. This gives the protein CASSHISGRGTYNEQFF.

In its sample, this clone was seen once. The rearrangement links TRBV19 to TRBJ1-5; no clear D gene. Looked up from germline, CDR1 is LNHDA and CDR2 is SQIVND (reference sequence). V lost 2 bases, J lost 5 bases, and 7 bases lay in between. The CDR3 is 13 residues long. The CDR3 DNA is TGTGCCAGTAGTATAAAGGCGGATCAGCCCCAGCATTTT. Its protein is CASSIKADQPQHF.

V usage is TRBV6-6 and J usage is TRBJ2-7; 8 bases match TRBD1. The CDR3 is 13 amino acids. Per the germline V gene, CDR1 is MNHNY and CDR2 is SVGAGI (reference sequence). Trimming cost V 7 bases and J 9 bases; bases outside gene matches: 11. The CDR3 nucleotides are TGTGCCAGCACCCAGAAGGGACAGGACACGCAGTACTTC. Its translation: CASTQKGQDTQYF.

The rearrangement uses TRBV5-4 and TRBJ1-2, with D perhaps TRBD1 (5 bases). The CDR3 consists of 16 residues. Trimming cost V 4 bases and J 1 base, with 17 bases left between them. CDR1 is SGHNT, CDR2 YYREEE, per germline (reference sequence). The CDR3 DNA follows: TGTGCCAGCAGCGGGAGGACAACAAATTTTAACTATGGCTACACCTTC. It codes for CASSGRTTNFNYGYTF.

V gene TRBV11-3 combines with J gene TRBJ2-7; possible D gene TRBD2, 5 bases. CDR1 is SGHNT, CDR2 YENEEA, per germline. The CDR3 has 15 amino acids. The ends were cut back, 4 bases at V and 2 bases at J, with 15 bases in the middle. CDR3 DNA sequence: TGTGCCAGCAGCTCACCGAGAGACTACACCTACGAGCAGTACTTC. It specifies CASSSPRDYTYEQYF.

The CDR3 region is CAWSVGPGRETQYF. In nucleotides, the CDR3 is TGTGCCTGGAGTGTGGGTCCCGGGAGGGAGACCCAGTACTTC. The V and J genes are TRBV30 and TRBJ2-5; 7 bases match TRBD2. The V segment lost 0 bases and the J segment 5 bases; nucleotides outside the gene matches: 6. CDR3 length equals 14 residues. The germline gives CDR1 GTSNPN, CDR2 SVGIG (reference sequence).

The chain uses TRBV29-1 and TRBJ1-2, with unresolved D. V was shortened by 3 bases and J by 7 bases, with 12 bases between the two germline ends. This CDR3 has 12 amino acids. Germline assignment: CDR1 SQVTM and CDR2 ANQGSEA. The CDR3 spells CSVETHAPGYTF. The CDR3 coding sequence is TGCAGCGTTGAGACACACGCCCCTGGCTACACCTTC.

This clone was found a few times. The gene calls are TRBV5-6 and TRBJ1-3, with D possibly being TRBD1 (6 bases). Germline lookup yields CDR1 SGHDT and CDR2 YYEEEE. Trimming stripped 1 base from V and 0 bases from J, with 8 bases between. CDR3 length: 15 amino acids. The CDR3 DNA is TGTGCCAGCAGCTTGTGGACAGTCTCTGGAAACACCATATATTTT. Translating gives CASSLWTVSGNTIYF.

This clone appeared a few times. The chain employs TRBV7-6 and TRBJ2-7, with no clear D. CDR1 and CDR2 from the germline V gene are SGHVS and FNYEAQ. The CDR3 has 12 residues. V lost 4 bases to trimming and J lost 2 bases, with 6 bases between them. The CDR3 is CASSYNAYEQYF. The DNA of the CDR3 is TGTGCCAGCAGCTACAATGCCTACGAGCAGTACTTC.

This clone is a singleton in its sample. The rearrangement uses TRBV5-1 and TRBJ2-1; maybe TRBD1 (6 bases). V was cut by 4 bases and J by 4 bases, with 18 bases left in between. Per the germline V gene, CDR1 is SGHRS and CDR2 is YFSETQ. The CDR3 length is 16 residues. CDR3 nucleotides: TGCGCCAGCAGCCGAACTCCAGGGGCCCCATACAATGAGCAGTTCTTC. Translation gives CASSRTPGAPYNEQFF.

The gene calls are TRBV6-5 and TRBJ2-7, with 7 bases lining up with TRBD2. Germline values: CDR1 MNHEY, CDR2 SVGAGI. The ends lost 2 bases at V and 2 bases at J; junction bases unmatched: 9. The CDR3 consists of 16 residues. The CDR3 sequence is CASSYDPRGSPYEQYF. CDR3 sequence (DNA): TGTGCCAGCAGTTACGACCCGCGGGGGTCCCCCTACGAGCAGTACTTC.